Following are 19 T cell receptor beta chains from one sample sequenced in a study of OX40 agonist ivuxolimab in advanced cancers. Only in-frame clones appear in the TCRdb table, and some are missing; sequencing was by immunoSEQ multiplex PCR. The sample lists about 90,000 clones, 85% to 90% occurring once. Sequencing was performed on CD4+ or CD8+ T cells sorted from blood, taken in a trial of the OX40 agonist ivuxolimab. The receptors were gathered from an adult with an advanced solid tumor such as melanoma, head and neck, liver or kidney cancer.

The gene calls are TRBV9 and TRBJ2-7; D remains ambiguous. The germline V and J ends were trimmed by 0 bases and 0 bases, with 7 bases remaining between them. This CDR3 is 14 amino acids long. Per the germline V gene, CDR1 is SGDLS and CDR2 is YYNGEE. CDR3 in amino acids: CASSVAGTSYEQYF. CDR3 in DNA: TGTGCCAGCAGCGTAGCCGGTACCTCCTACGAGCAGTACTTC. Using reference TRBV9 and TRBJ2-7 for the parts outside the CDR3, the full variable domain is DSGVTQTPKHLITATGQRVTLRCSPRSGDLSVYWYQQSLDQGLQFLIQYYNGEERAKGNILERFSAQQFPDLHSELNLSSLELGDSALYFCASSVAGTSYEQYFGPGTRLTVT.

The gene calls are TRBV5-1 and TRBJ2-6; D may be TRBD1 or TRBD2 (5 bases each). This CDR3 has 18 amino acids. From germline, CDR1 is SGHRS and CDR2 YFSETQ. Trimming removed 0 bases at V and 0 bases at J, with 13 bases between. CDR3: CASSLAGAIFSGANVLTF. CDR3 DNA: TGCGCCAGCAGCTTGGCCGGGGCCATATTCTCTGGGGCCAACGTCCTGACTTTC.

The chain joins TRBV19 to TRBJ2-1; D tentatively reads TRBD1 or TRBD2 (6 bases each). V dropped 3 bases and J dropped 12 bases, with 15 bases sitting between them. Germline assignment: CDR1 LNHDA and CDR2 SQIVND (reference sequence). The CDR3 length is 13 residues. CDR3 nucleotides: TGTGCCAGTAGTATTCCAAGGGGGGTAGGGCAGTTCTTC. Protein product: CASSIPRGVGQFF.

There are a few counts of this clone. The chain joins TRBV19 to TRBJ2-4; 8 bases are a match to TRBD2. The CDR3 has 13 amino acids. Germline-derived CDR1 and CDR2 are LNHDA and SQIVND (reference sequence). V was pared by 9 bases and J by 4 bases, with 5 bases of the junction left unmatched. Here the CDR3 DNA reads TGTGCCAGCACCGGGGGGGCGAAAAACATTCAGTACTTC. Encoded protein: CASTGGAKNIQYF.

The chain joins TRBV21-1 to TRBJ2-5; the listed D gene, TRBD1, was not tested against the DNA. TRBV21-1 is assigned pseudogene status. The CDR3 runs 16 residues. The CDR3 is CASRNKQRTSQETQYF. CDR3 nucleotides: TGTGCCAGCAGAAATAAACAAAGGACAAGTCAAGAGACCCAGTACTTC.

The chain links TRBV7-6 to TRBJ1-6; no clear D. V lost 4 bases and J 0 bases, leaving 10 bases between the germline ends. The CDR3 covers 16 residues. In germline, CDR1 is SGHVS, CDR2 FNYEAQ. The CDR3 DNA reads TGTGCCAGCAGCTCGCGGCATACCTCCTATAATTCACCCCTCCACTTT. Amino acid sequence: CASSSRHTSYNSPLHF.

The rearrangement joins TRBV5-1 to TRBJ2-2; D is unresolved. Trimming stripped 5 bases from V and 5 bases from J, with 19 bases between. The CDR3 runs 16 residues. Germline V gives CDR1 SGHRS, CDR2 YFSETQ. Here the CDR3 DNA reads TGCGCCAGCAGTCCTTCCGCCTGGTCTATAACCGGGGAGCTGTTTTTT. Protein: CASSPSAWSITGELFF.

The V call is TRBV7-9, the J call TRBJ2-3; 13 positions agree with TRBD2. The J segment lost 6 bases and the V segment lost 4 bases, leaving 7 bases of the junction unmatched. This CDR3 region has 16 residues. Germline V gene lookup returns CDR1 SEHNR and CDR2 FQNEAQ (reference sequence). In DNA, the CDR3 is TGTGCCAGCAGCTCGGGACTAGCGGGACGTGTGGATACGCAGTATTTT. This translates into CASSSGLAGRVDTQYF.

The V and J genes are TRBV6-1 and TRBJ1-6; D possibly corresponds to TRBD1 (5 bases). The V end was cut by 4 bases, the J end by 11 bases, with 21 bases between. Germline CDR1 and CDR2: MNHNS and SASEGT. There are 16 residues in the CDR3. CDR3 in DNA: TGTGCCAGCAGTGCCCCTCCCAGGGTTGCCAGTCCACCCCTCCACTTT. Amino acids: CASSAPPRVASPPLHF.

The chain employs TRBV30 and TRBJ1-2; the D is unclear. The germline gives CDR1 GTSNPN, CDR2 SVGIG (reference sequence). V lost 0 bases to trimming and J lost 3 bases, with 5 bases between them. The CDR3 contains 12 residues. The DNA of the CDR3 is TGTGCCTGGAGTGTAGCATACTATGGCTACACCTTC. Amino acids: CAWSVAYYGYTF.

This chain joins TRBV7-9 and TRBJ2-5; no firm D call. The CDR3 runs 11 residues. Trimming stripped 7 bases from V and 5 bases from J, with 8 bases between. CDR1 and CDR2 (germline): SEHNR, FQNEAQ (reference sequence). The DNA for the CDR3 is TGTGCCAGCACACACGGTGAGACCCAGTACTTC. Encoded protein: CASTHGETQYF.

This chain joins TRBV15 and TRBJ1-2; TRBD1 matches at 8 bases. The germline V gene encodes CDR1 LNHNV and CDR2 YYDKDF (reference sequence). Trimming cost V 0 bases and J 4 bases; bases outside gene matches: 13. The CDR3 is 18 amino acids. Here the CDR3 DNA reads TGTGCCACCAGCAGAGATTATTGGGACAGGATTGATTCCTATGGCTACACCTTC. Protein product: CATSRDYWDRIDSYGYTF.

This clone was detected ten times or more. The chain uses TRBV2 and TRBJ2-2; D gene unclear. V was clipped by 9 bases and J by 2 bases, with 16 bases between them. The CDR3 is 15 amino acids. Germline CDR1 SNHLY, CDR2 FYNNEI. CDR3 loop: CASGTAVTNTGELFF. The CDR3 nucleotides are TGTGCCAGTGGAACCGCAGTGACCAACACCGGGGAGCTGTTTTTT.

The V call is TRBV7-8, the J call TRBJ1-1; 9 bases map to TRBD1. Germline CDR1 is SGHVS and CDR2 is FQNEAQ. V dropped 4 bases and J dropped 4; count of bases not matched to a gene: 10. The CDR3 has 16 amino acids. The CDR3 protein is CASSYRTGTGITEAFF. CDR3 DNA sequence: TGTGCCAGCAGCTACCGTACCGGGACAGGGATCACTGAAGCTTTCTTT.

Written as DNA, the CDR3 is TGTGCCAGTAGTACGGGTTCAACGGGGGAGACCCAGTACTTC. It specifies CASSTGSTGETQYF. The V and J genes are TRBV19 and TRBJ2-5, with a possible D match to TRBD2 (5 bases). Trimming removed 4 bases from V and 5 bases from J, with 14 bases in between. The CDR3 totals 14 residues. The germline gives CDR1 LNHDA, CDR2 SQIVND (reference sequence).

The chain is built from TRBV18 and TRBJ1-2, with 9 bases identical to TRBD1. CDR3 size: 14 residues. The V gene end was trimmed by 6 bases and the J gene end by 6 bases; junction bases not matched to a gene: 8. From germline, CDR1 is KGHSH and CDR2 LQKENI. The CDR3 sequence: CASSPTGGTNGYTF. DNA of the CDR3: TGTGCCAGCTCGCCTACAGGGGGCACGAATGGCTACACCTTC.

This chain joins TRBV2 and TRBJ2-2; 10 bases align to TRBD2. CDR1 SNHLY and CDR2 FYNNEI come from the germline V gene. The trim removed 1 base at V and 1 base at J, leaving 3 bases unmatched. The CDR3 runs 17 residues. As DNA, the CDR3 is TGTGCCAGCAGTGAAGTAGCGGGAGGCCGGAACACCGGGGAGCTGTTTTTT. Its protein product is CASSEVAGGRNTGELFF.

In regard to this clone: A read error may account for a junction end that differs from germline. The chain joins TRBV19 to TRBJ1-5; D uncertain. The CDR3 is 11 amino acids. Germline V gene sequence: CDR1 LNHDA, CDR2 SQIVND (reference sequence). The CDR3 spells CASSSLQAQHF. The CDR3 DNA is TGTGCCAGTAGTTCGCTTCAGGCCCAGCATTTT.

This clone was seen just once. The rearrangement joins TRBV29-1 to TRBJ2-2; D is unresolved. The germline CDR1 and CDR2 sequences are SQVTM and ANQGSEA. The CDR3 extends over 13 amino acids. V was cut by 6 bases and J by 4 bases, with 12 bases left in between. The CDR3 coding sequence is TGCAGCGTGGGATCGCGAGGCACCGGGGAGCTGTTTTTT. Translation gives CSVGSRGTGELFF.